This entry describes one TCR beta chain. The antigen remains undetermined. Naive CD8 cells were CD45RO-negative, positively selected for CCR7, excluding terminally differentiated effector memory CD45RA+ cells. There were only Caucasian adults among the donors, and all lived in Nashville, Tennessee. The CDR3 has 16 residues. V shed 4 bases, J shed 6 bases, and the junction held 12 bases outside the gene matches. Germline V CDR1 and CDR2: MDHEN, SYDVKM. The data derive from a study of shared clonotypes between healthy human individuals. Authors' processing steps: Junction-only sequences without quality scores were provided by ImmunoSEQ, so filtering was different. TCRdb's table, derived via immunoSEQ multiplex PCR, lists solely in-frame clones and lacks some. V, J and clone size are those of that table, while D and trimming were read from the DNA. The repertoire consists of about 2,100,000 clones, with more than 85% occurring once and the leading ten covering roughly 1.7%.

Points from the study as a whole: For naive CD4 cells, roughly 4.8% of clonotypes were shared across a handful of donors. Lower generation probabilities were found for non-shared clonotypes than for those shared by all four donors.

This clonotype originated in a man in his late teens or twenties in good health. Some clones in this sample may be carry-over from other donors' samples. This chain uses TRBV28 with TRBJ2-1, with 7 bases matching TRBD2. Sequenced sample: naive CD8+ T cells from PBMCs. CDR3 residues: CASSSDAGEVRNEQFF. CDR3 in DNA: TGTGCCAGCAGTTCCGACGCGGGGGAGGTTCGCAATGAGCAGTTCTTC.